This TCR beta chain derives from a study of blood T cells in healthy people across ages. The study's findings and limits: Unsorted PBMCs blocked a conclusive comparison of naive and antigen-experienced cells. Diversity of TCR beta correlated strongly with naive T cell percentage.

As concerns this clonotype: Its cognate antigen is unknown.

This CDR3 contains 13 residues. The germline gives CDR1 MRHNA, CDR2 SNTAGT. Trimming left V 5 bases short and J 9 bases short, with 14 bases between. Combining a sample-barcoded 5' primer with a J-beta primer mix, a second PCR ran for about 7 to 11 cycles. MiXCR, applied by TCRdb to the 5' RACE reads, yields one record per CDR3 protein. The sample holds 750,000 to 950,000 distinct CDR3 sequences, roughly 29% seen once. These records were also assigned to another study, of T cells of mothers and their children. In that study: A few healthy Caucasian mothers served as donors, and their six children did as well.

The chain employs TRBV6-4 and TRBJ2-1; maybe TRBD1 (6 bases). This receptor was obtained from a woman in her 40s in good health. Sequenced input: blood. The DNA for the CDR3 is TGTGCCAGCAGTAAGCAGGGGATGGGTGAGCAGTTCTTC. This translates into CASSKQGMGEQFF.